These 16 T cell receptor beta chains were all obtained from the same sample, sequenced in a study of blood T cell repertoires in COVID-19. The data were produced by immunoSEQ multiplex PCR, yet TCRdb's version contains in-frame clones alone and is incomplete. The sample yields about 200,000 clones, around 94% seen once. Source material: peripheral blood. The receptors originated from a man aged 25-40 years with COVID-19, enrolled during active disease.

This clone was recorded only once. This chain links TRBV11-2 with TRBJ2-5; TRBD2 matches 7 bases. Germline values: CDR1 SGHAT, CDR2 FQNNGV. The CDR3 loop spans 13 amino acids. The V and J ends lost 0 bases and 5 bases, in that order; junction bases with no gene match: 0. CDR3 amino acids: CASSLELAETQYF. In nucleotides, the CDR3 is TGTGCCAGCAGCTTAGAACTAGCGGAGACCCAGTACTTC.

The chain is built from TRBV5-1 and TRBJ2-7, with TRBD2 matching 9 bases. V dropped 1 base and J dropped 2; count of bases not matched to a gene: 4. There are 15 residues in the CDR3. Germline V gene data show CDR1 as SGHRS and CDR2 as YFSETQ. CDR3 residues: CASSLNAGGAYEQYF. As DNA, the CDR3 is TGCGCCAGCAGCTTGAACGCGGGGGGGGCCTACGAGCAGTACTTC.

This chain's CDR3 is CASSIAGGLGYNEQFF. CDR3 coding DNA: TGTGCCAGCAGTATAGCGGGGGGGCTAGGATACAATGAGCAGTTCTTC. This chain connects TRBV9 to TRBJ2-1; 11 nucleotides match TRBD2. The germline gives CDR1 SGDLS, CDR2 YYNGEE. The junction had 8 bases not matched to a gene; V was cut back by 5 bases and J by 4 bases. The CDR3 is made up of 16 amino acids. Combining the CDR3 with reference TRBV9 and TRBJ2-1 gives the whole variable domain DSGVTQTPKHLITATGQRVTLRCSPRSGDLSVYWYQQSLDQGLQFLIQYYNGEERAKGNILERFSAQQFPDLHSELNLSSLELGDSALYFCASSIAGGLGYNEQFFGPGTRLTVL.

This chain joins TRBV18 and TRBJ1-6, with 10 positions matching TRBD1. CDR3 length equals 14 residues. Per the germline V gene, CDR1 is KGHSH and CDR2 is LQKENI. J was trimmed by 10 bases and V by 3 bases; bases with no gene match: 3. CDR3 amino acids: CASSPGTGESPLHF. CDR3 DNA: TGTGCCAGCTCACCTGGGACAGGGGAATCACCCCTCCACTTT.

This rearrangement joins TRBV30 to TRBJ2-1; 14 bases align to TRBD2. CDR3 size: 13 residues. Trimming at V came to 7 bases and at J to 8 bases, leaving 4 bases not matched to a gene. Germline V lookup: CDR1 GTSNPN, CDR2 SVGIG (reference sequence). The chain's CDR3 is CASTSGGADEQFF. The DNA of the CDR3 is TGTGCCTCGACTAGCGGGGGGGCCGATGAGCAGTTCTTC. Full variable domain (remainder filled in from reference TRBV30 and TRBJ2-1): SQTIHQWPATLVQPVGSPLSLECTVEGTSNPNLYWYRQAAGRGLQLLFYSVGIGQISSEVPQNLSASRPQDRQFILSSKKLLLSDSGFYLCASTSGGADEQFFGPGTRLTVL.

V gene TRBV19 combines with J gene TRBJ1-6; 8 bases map to TRBD1. The CDR3 contains 16 residues. Germline trimming cut 6 bases from V and 8 bases from J; bases unmatched to any gene: 12. Germline V lookup: CDR1 LNHDA, CDR2 SQIVND (reference sequence). The chain's CDR3 is CASRWDRSRGDSPLHF. The CDR3 nucleotides are TGTGCCAGTAGATGGGACAGGAGCCGGGGGGATTCACCCCTCCACTTT.

In this sample, this clone turned up a few times. The V and J genes are TRBV7-9 and TRBJ1-5; TRBD1 agrees at 7 bases. CDR1 is SEHNR, CDR2 FQNEAQ, per germline (reference sequence). The CDR3 covers 14 residues. J lost 4 bases, V lost 5 bases, and 5 bases had no gene match. In DNA, the CDR3 is TGTGCCAGCAGCAAGGGACAGACGAATCAGCCCCAGCATTTT. It yields the protein CASSKGQTNQPQHF.

V gene TRBV7-2 combines with J gene TRBJ1-2; 9 nucleotides match TRBD1. Germline trimming cut 5 bases from V and 4 bases from J; bases unmatched to any gene: 5. The CDR3 length is 14 residues. The germline V gene encodes CDR1 SGHTA and CDR2 FQGNSA. Here the CDR3 DNA reads TGTGCCAGCAGCCCCGGGACAGGGATCTATGGCTACACCTTC. This codes for CASSPGTGIYGYTF.

The chain carries TRBV9 and TRBJ1-2; D unresolved. Germline V CDR1 and CDR2: SGDLS, YYNGEE. CDR3 length: 13 residues. Trimming cost V 0 bases and J 6 bases, with 9 bases left between them. The CDR3 sequence: CASSVDTADGYTF. The CDR3, as DNA: TGTGCCAGCAGCGTAGACACAGCCGATGGCTACACCTTC.

V gene TRBV6-1 combines with J gene TRBJ1-1; D might be TRBD1 (6 bases). The V and J ends lost 3 bases and 5 bases respectively, with 10 bases between them. Germline V gene sequence: CDR1 MNHNS, CDR2 SASEGT. CDR3 length: 13 amino acids. CDR3 nucleotide sequence: TGTGCCAGCAGTGATTCACAGGGAACTGAAGCTTTCTTT. It specifies CASSDSQGTEAFF.

This chain uses TRBV19 with TRBJ2-1; 10 bases are shared with TRBD2. The CDR3 is 18 amino acids. CDR1 is LNHDA, CDR2 SQIVND, per germline (reference sequence). The junction had 15 bases not matched to a gene; V was cut back by 1 base and J by 9 bases. The CDR3 spells CASSIAPSGGSRAREQFF. The DNA of the CDR3 is TGTGCCAGTAGTATAGCCCCTAGCGGGGGCTCCAGGGCTCGTGAGCAGTTCTTC.

This chain links TRBV19 with TRBJ1-6, with D perhaps matching TRBD1 (5 bases). V dropped 5 bases and J dropped 7 bases, with 12 bases sitting between them. Germline V gene lookup returns CDR1 LNHDA and CDR2 SQIVND (reference sequence). This CDR3 contains 14 residues. The CDR3 DNA reads TGTGCCAGTAGTCCGACCGGGGGGAATTCACCCCTCCACTTT. Protein product: CASSPTGGNSPLHF.

This chain joins TRBV9 and TRBJ2-7; D is unclear. CDR3 size: 14 residues. CDR1 SGDLS and CDR2 YYNGEE come from the germline V gene. Trimming cost V 1 base and J 2 bases, with 10 bases left between them. In DNA, the CDR3 is TGTGCCAGCAGCGTATCTCCCGAGGCCTACGAGCAGTACTTC. This encodes CASSVSPEAYEQYF.

V gene TRBV12-3 or TRBV12-4 combines with J gene TRBJ1-1; maybe TRBD1 (5 bases). Deletions cut 6 bases from V and 10 bases from J, with 15 bases between. The CDR3 totals 12 residues. Here the CDR3 reads CASSPGFGLAFF. DNA for the CDR3: TGTGCCAGCAGCCCAGGGTTTGGGTTAGCTTTCTTT.

The rearrangement joins TRBV11-2 to TRBJ2-5, with 8 bases identical to TRBD2. From germline, CDR1 is SGHAT and CDR2 FQNNGV. The V and J ends lost 5 bases and 1 base, in that order; junction bases with no gene match: 6. The CDR3 contains 15 residues. The CDR3 region has the DNA TGTGCCAGCAGCGCCGGTAGCGGGGTCCAAGAGACCCAGTACTTC. Translated: CASSAGSGVQETQYF.

J is TRBJ2-7 and V is TRBV3-1 (or the pseudogene TRBV3-2), with D possibly matching TRBD2 (5 bases). Germline V CDR1 and CDR2: LGHDT, YNNKEL (reference sequence). V was shortened by 0 bases and J by 2 bases, with 14 bases between the two germline ends. The CDR3 length is 16 residues. The CDR3 loop reads CASSQEDLGVAYEQYF. CDR3 DNA: TGTGCCAGCAGCCAAGAGGATTTGGGAGTCGCCTACGAGCAGTACTTC.